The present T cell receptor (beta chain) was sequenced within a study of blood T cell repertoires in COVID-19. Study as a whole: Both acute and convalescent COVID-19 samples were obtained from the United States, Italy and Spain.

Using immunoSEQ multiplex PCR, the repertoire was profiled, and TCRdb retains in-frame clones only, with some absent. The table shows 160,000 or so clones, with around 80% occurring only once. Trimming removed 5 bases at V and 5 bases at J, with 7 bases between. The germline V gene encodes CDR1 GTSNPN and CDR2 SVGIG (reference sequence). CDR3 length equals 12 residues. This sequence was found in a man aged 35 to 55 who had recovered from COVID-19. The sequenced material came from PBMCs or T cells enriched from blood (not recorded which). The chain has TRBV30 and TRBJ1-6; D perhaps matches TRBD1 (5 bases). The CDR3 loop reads CAWETDNSPLHF. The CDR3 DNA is TGTGCCTGGGAGACAGATAATTCACCCCTCCACTTT. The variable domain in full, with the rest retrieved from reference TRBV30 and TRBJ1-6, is SQTIHQWPATLVQPVGSPLSLECTVEGTSNPNLYWYRQAAGRGLQLLFYSVGIGQISSEVPQNLSASRPQDRQFILSSKKLLLSDSGFYLCAWETDNSPLHFGNGTRLTVT.